This T cell receptor (beta chain) was identified in a study of blood T cell repertoires in COVID-19. This table comes from immunoSEQ multiplex PCR, and its TCRdb copy is limited to in-frame clones, with some not included. The sample records about 69,000 clones, 75% to 90% being singletons. The sample taken for sequencing was peripheral blood. This receptor was taken from a man aged 35-49 years with COVID-19, enrolled during active disease.

The CDR3 DNA sequence: TGTGCCAGCAGTTTAGAACTAGCGGGGGCCGGGGAGCTGTTTTTT. This gives the protein CASSLELAGAGELFF. The chain recombines TRBV27 with TRBJ2-2, with TRBD2 matching 11 bases. Trimming removed 2 bases from V and 6 bases from J; junction bases left unmatched: 2. The V gene's germline CDR1 is MNHEY and CDR2 SMNVEV (reference sequence). This CDR3 region has 15 residues.